The 8 T cell receptor beta chains listed next were all sequenced from one sample in a study of OX40 agonist ivuxolimab in advanced cancers. Only in-frame clones appear in the TCRdb table, and some are missing; sequencing was by immunoSEQ multiplex PCR. This table has 50,000 to 65,000 clones, over 75% appearing once. The material sequenced was CD4+ or CD8+ T cells sorted from blood, taken in a trial of the OX40 agonist ivuxolimab. These TCRs come from an adult with an advanced solid tumor such as melanoma, head and neck, liver or kidney cancer.

The V gene is TRBV28, the J gene TRBJ1-4; D gene ambiguous. The length of the CDR3 is 15 residues. Trimming took off 1 base at V and 3 bases at J, with 9 bases between the two ends. CDR1 and CDR2 from the germline V gene are MDHEN and SYDVKM. In DNA, the CDR3 is TGTGCCAGCAGTTTATCTCGGACCGCTAATGAAAAACTGTTTTTT. Translation: CASSLSRTANEKLFF.

This chain links TRBV7-6 with TRBJ2-5; tentative D call: TRBD1 (5 bases). V dropped 3 bases and J dropped 1 base, with 9 bases sitting between them. The CDR3 contains 14 residues. The germline V gene encodes CDR1 SGHVS and CDR2 FNYEAQ. This CDR3 is CASSLGPAQETQYF. The CDR3 DNA reads TGTGCCAGCAGCTTGGGGCCGGCCCAAGAGACCCAGTACTTC. Variable domain in full (rest from reference TRBV7-6 and TRBJ2-5): GAGVSQSPRYKVTKRGQDVALRCDPISGHVSLYWYRQALGQGPEFLTYFNYEAQQDKSGLPNDRFSAERPEGSISTLTIQRTEQRDSAMYRCASSLGPAQETQYFGPGTRLLVL.

The V call is TRBV5-1, the J call TRBJ2-5, with 7 bases that match TRBD1. Germline CDR1 is SGHRS and CDR2 is YFSETQ. There are 16 residues in the CDR3. The trim removed 3 bases at V and 3 bases at J, leaving 11 bases unmatched. In DNA, the CDR3 is TGCGCCAGCAGCTCTGGGACAGCTAAGCAGGAAGAGACCCAGTACTTC. The encoded protein is CASSSGTAKQEETQYF.

This clone was found once. V and J are TRBV6-1 and TRBJ2-3; a possible D gene is TRBD2 (5 bases). The V end lost 5 bases, the J end lost 5 bases, and 14 bases lay between the germline ends. The CDR3 spans 14 residues. The germline CDR1 and CDR2 sequences are MNHNS and SASEGT. This CDR3 is CASSPAPGVDTQYF. The CDR3 DNA follows: TGTGCCAGCAGTCCTGCCCCCGGGGTAGATACGCAGTATTTT.

The genes are TRBV13 and TRBJ2-1; 8 bases map to TRBD1. The CDR3 has 15 amino acids. Germline V gene sequence: CDR1 PRHDT, CDR2 FYEKMQ (reference sequence). Losses at the gene ends were 5 bases for V and 3 bases for J; bases not matched to a gene: 6. This CDR3 reads CASSPRQGNYNEQFF. In nucleotides, the CDR3 is TGTGCCAGCAGCCCCCGACAGGGGAACTACAATGAGCAGTTCTTC.

This clone has only one observation. As DNA, the CDR3 is TGTGCCAGCAGTTCTCCGATCTCAGATACGCAGTATTTT. It specifies CASSSPISDTQYF. The chain carries TRBV6-5 and TRBJ2-3; D is unclear. There are 13 residues in the CDR3. Germline-derived CDR1 and CDR2 are MNHEY and SVGAGI. V was trimmed by 4 bases and J by 4 bases, leaving 9 bases between them.

The chain carries TRBV7-9 and TRBJ1-2; D remains unclear. Trimming took 5 bases from V and 6 from J, leaving 16 bases between them. This CDR3 contains 14 residues. CDR1 is SEHNR and CDR2 is FQNEAQ in the germline V gene (reference sequence). The CDR3 spells CASSPRRTADGYTF. The CDR3 DNA reads as TGTGCCAGCAGCCCCCGGAGGACGGCGGATGGCTACACCTTC.

This clone was seen just once. This chain joins TRBV28 and TRBJ2-7; 12 bases match TRBD2. Germline CDR1 is MDHEN and CDR2 is SYDVKM. J lost 1 base, V lost 5 bases, and 6 bases had no gene match. There are 16 residues in the CDR3. CDR3 sequence: CASSPPGLAGSYEQYF. For the CDR3, the DNA is TGTGCCAGCAGTCCCCCGGGACTAGCGGGTTCCTACGAGCAGTACTTC.